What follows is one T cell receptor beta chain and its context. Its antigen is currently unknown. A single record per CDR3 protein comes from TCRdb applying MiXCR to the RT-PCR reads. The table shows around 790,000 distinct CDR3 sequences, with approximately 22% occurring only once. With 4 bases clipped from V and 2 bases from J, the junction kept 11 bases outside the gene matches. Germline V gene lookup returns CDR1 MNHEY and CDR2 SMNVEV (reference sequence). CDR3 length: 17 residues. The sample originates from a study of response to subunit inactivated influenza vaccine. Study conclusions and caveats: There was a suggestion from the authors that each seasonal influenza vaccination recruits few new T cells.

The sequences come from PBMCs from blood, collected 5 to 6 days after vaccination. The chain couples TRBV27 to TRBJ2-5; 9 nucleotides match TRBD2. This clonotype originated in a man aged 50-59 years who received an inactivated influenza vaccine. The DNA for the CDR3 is TGTGCCAGCAGTTCCTACCCCCCAGCGGGAGGTCAAGAGACCCAGTACTTC. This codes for CASSSYPPAGGQETQYF.